A selection of T cell receptor beta chains follows, all from one sample in a study of shared clonotypes between healthy human individuals. Sequencing used immunoSEQ multiplex PCR; TCRdb keeps in-frame clones, though not all of them. Found here are around 650,000 clones, approximately 96% of them singletons; the top ten hold roughly 0.1%. The sample comprised naive CD8+ T cells sorted from blood. Receptors originate from a young woman in good health. The CDR3 runs from the conserved cysteine through the conserved F or W. The D gene is left open where the match is weak. Clone size is stated in some rows and not others, as once, few, many or a class when expanded.

V gene	J gene	D gene	clone size	CDR3 DNA	CDR3 protein
TRBV29-1	TRBJ1-2	TRBD1	once	TGCAGCGCCGACGGACAGGACTATGGCTACACCTTC	CSADGQDYGYTF
TRBV5-4	TRBJ2-1	.	.	TGTGCCAGCAGCTTGGACGGGTCCAGGCAGTTCTTC	CASSLDGSRQFF
TRBV2	TRBJ2-1	.	.	TGTGCCAGCAGGGGTCCGGATGCAGGTGAGCAGTTCTTC	CASRGPDAGEQFF
TRBV6-6	TRBJ2-1	.	.	TGTGCCAGCAGTGGTACTATAAGCTCCTACAATGAGCAGTTCTTC	CASSGTISSYNEQFF
TRBV2	TRBJ1-5	.	.	TGTGCCAGCAGCGGTCCGGGTCCACATAGCAATCAGCCCCAGCATTTT	CASSGPGPHSNQPQHF
TRBV5-5	TRBJ1-1	TRBD1	.	TGTGCCAGCAGCTTGGGGACAGGGGTGAACACTGAAGCTTTCTTT	CASSLGTGVNTEAFF
TRBV2	TRBJ2-1	.	.	TGTGCCAGCAGTGAAAGGGAGACTAGTCACAATGAGCAGTTCTTC	CASSERETSHNEQFF
TRBV28	TRBJ2-4	TRBD1	.	TGTGCCAGCACCTCAGGGACAGAACTAGCCAAAAACATTCAGTACTTC	CASTSGTELAKNIQYF
TRBV7-8	TRBJ2-5	TRBD2	.	TGTGCCAGCAGCCCCAGCGGGATGTACCAAGAGACCCAGTACTTC	CASSPSGMYQETQYF
TRBV28	TRBJ1-4	.	.	TGTGCCAGCAGTCCGCAAGGCAGCATAGGGGAAAAACTGTTTTTT	CASSPQGSIGEKLFF
TRBV11-2	TRBJ2-2	.	.	TGTGCCAGCAGCTTAGGCGTACGGGGGACTACCGGGGAGCTGTTTTTT	CASSLGVRGTTGELFF
TRBV7-2	TRBJ1-1	.	.	TGTGCCAGCAGCTTAGGGTTCATGAACACTGAAGCTTTCTTT	CASSLGFMNTEAFF
TRBV10-1	TRBJ2-2	.	.	TGCGCCAGCAGTGAGGTGGGGGGGCCCGGGGAGCTGTTTTTT	CASSEVGGPGELFF
TRBV27	TRBJ2-7	TRBD2	.	TGTGCCAGCAGTTCCCACCCTCGGACTAGCGGCTACGAGCAGTACTTC	CASSSHPRTSGYEQYF
TRBV9	TRBJ1-2	.	.	TGTGCCAGCAGGGGTAACAGCTACTATGGCTACACCTTC	CASRGNSYYGYTF
TRBV4-2	TRBJ1-2	.	.	TGTGCCAGCAGCCAAGATGGGGCGGGTACCTATGGCTACACCTTC	CASSQDGAGTYGYTF
TRBV6-1	TRBJ2-3	.	.	TGTGCCAGCAGTGACGTTATCTCTAGCACAGATACGCAGTATTTT	CASSDVISSTDTQYF
TRBV6-5	TRBJ2-7	TRBD2	.	TGTGCCAGCAGTTCCTCCGGGACTAGCGACTACGAGCAGTACTTC	CASSSSGTSDYEQYF
TRBV27	TRBJ1-1	.	.	TGTGCCAGCTGGACGGGGAACACTGAAGCTTTCTTT	CASWTGNTEAFF